This paragraph covers one T cell receptor (beta chain) sequence. The Seattle site enrolled patients during active infection and followed them longitudinally. These data originate in a study of blood T cell repertoires in COVID-19. Overall study: Acute and convalescent COVID-19 specimens originated in the United States, Italy and Spain. From T cells, B-cell-depleted T cells, or PBMCs came the material, which was cDNA or gDNA.

Authors' methods: Estimates of nucleated cell counts were drawn from the amplification of reference gene primers. Clones were sequenced by immunoSEQ multiplex PCR, and TCRdb holds only the in-frame ones, with some missing. From that table come the V and J calls and clone size; the DNA was used to work out D and trimming. Of some 59,000 clones in the sample, over 60% are singletons; the top ten hold approximately 21%. This CDR3 has 14 residues. The ends lost 4 bases at V and 4 bases at J; junction bases unmatched: 5. Germline V gene lookup returns CDR1 SGHRS and CDR2 YFSETQ. The clonotype comes from a man aged 30 to 45 with COVID-19, enrolled during active disease. V usage is TRBV5-1 and J usage is TRBJ2-7, with 10 bases matching TRBD1. The sequencing sample was made of peripheral blood. This CDR3 reads CASSDRDRGYEQYF. In DNA form, the CDR3 reads TGCGCCAGCAGCGACCGGGACAGGGGATACGAGCAGTACTTC.